This TCR beta chain was sequenced during a study of blood T cell repertoires in COVID-19. The germline CDR1 and CDR2 sequences are LNHDA and SQIVND (reference sequence). This CDR3 has 15 amino acids. V lost 7 bases and J lost 2, with 15 bases in between. The table came from immunoSEQ multiplex PCR; TCRdb's copy has only in-frame clones and leaves some out. This table has over 200,000 clones, 87% appearing once. The TCR was taken from a man aged 35 to 55 with active or convalescent COVID-19. The chain combines TRBV19 with TRBJ1-3; D remains ambiguous. The sample consisted of peripheral blood. CDR3 sequence reads: CASTPLSRAGNTIYF. CDR3 bases: TGTGCCAGTACCCCACTTAGTCGGGCTGGAAACACCATATATTTT. Supplemented by reference TRBV19 and TRBJ1-3, the full variable domain reads DGGITQSPKYLFRKEGQNVTLSCEQNLNHDAMYWYRQDPGQGLRLIYYSQIVNDFQKGDIAEGYSVSREKKESFPLTVTSAQKNPTAFYLCASTPLSRAGNTIYFGEGSWLTVV.